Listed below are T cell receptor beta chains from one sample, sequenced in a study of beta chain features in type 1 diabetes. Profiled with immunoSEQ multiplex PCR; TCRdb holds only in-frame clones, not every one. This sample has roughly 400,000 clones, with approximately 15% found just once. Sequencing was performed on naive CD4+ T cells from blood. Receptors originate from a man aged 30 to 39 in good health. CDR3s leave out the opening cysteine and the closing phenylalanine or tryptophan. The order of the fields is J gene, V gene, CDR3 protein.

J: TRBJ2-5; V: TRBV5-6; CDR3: ASSIRTGGQETQY
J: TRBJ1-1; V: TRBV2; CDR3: ASSVYRDTEAF
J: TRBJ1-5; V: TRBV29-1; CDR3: SVGDRSNQPQH
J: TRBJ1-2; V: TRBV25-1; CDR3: ASQRDGYGYT
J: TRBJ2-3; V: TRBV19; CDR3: ASSMGGLAVPDTQY
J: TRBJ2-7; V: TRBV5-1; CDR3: ASSFDSFYEQY
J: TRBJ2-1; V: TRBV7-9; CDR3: ASSLKVLVSVNEQF
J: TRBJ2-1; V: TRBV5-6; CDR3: ASSLDTGARAGDHNEQF
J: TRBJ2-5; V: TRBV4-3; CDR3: ASTPGQQETQY
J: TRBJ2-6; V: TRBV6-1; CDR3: ASSVDSGANVLT
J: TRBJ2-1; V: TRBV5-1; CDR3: ASRDGGGNEQF
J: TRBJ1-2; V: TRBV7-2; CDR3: ASSPRVSGTGAYGYT
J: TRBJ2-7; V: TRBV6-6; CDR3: ASSSTGFSSYEQY
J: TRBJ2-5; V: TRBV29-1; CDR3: SVLGPGVQETQY
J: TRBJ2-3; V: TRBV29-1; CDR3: STSGGSTDTQY
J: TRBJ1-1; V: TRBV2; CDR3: ASSSKGAFSEAF
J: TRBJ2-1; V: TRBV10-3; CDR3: AIKAAPSWSEGSYNEQF
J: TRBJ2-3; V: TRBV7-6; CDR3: ASSLASRTQY
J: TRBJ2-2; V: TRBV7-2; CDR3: ASSLETGELF
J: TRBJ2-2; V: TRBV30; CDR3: AWSSLAGLNTGELF
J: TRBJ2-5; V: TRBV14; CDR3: ASSQGIRETQY
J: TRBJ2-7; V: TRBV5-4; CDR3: ASSSGTGRSYEQY
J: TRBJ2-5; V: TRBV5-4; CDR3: ASSLQAGQETQY
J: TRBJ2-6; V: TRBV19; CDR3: ASSIRTSGANVLT
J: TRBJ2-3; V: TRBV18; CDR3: ASSPPSSTDTQY
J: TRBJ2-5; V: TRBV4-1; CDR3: ASSQVGTDQETQY
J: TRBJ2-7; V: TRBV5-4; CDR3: ASSPESAHYEQY
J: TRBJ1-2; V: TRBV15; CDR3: ATSKRSGQVHYGYT
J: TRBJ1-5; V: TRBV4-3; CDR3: ASSQFRQSNQPQH
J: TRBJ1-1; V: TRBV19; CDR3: ASSMIRDTEAF
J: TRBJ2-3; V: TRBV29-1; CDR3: SVLLGVSTDTQY
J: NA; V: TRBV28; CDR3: ASSPRDRGYEQY
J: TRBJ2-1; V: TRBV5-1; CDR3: ASSSPVPPAEQF
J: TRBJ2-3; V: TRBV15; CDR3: ATSRGAKGMAQY
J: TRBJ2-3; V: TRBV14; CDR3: ASSLTRRSSTDTQY
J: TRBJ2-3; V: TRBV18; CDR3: ASSPLPGGVTAGTQY
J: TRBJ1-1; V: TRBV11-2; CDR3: ASSLVSTEAF